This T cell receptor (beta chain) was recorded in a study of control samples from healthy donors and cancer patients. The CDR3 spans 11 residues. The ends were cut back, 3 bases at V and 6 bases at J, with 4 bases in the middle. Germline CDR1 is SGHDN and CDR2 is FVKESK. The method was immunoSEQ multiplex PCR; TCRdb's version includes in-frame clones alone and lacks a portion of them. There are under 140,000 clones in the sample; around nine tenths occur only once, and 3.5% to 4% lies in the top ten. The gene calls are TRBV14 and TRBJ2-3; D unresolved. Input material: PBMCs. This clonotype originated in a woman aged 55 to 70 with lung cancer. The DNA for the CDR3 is TGTGCCAGCAGCCACCAGGATACGCAGTATTTT. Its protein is CASSHQDTQYF.